This TCR beta chain is drawn from a study of CD8 T cells in ankylosing spondylitis (dated by TCRdb to about 2017). Background for the entire study: T cell receptor beta repertoires were profiled in healthy donors and ankylosing spondylitis patients so that disease-linked TCR variants could be found. In total, the full study cohort was made up of 110 or so healthy donors and more than 20 ankylosing spondylitis patients. Samples of peripheral blood were taken, and for ankylosing spondylitis patients, synovial fluid was collected as well. Results and caveats for the whole study, not just this receptor: The disease-linked clones were reported as significantly enriched in matched synovial fluid samples from ankylosing spondylitis patients. The disease-linked clones had a CD8+ phenotype and were found at relatively low frequencies in peripheral blood. A TCR beta motif made up of several highly homologous amino acid variants appeared to be characteristic of blood from ankylosing spondylitis patients. Some TCR beta motif variants had previously been reported in synovial fluid and blood of reactive arthritis patients, which suggested common disease-initiation mechanisms.

This clonotype was observed many times. No cognate antigen has been identified for it. Base-call qualities are not available, and no considerably larger clone is one nucleotide away. CDR1 and CDR2 were assigned from the germline V gene as SGHRS and YFSETQ. The V and J ends are trimmed by 6 bases and 0 bases, leaving 10 bases between them. The CDR3 starts with the cysteine, ends with the phenylalanine, and has 14 residues. The only DNA kept is the CDR3, 42 bases in frame from the first base. The sample was run on an Illumina HiSeq 2500. Quantitative 5'-RACE with molecular barcodes was used to prepare TCR beta libraries. In the original analysis: To identify disease-linked TCR variants, a new computational method was used, one built on a probabilistic model of VDJ rearrangement. The public sequencing data were trimmed at Q25 with fastp and processed into clonotypes with MiXCR by TCRdb, which kept only in-frame beta chains. Here each entry gathers all rows of one CDR3 protein and keeps the most common genes and DNA. The V and J calls were not made by the authors but by TCRdb's processing. The sample data list 180,000 or so distinct CDR3 sequences, and under 14% of these were observed just once. Under 35% of the sample is taken by the ten largest.

The sequence links TRBV5-1 to TRBJ2-1; no confident D gene assignment can be made. This TCR derives from a male donor with ankylosing spondylitis or in good health (not recorded which). The sequencing input was blood, either unsorted or a sorted T cell fraction (not recorded which). The CDR3 is CASKIEPSYNEQFF. The base sequence is TGCGCCAGCAAGATCGAGCCCTCCTACAATGAGCAGTTCTTC.